This T cell receptor (beta chain) comes out of a study of technical replicates of blood from a few donors. V was pared by 2 bases and J by 5 bases, with 7 bases between. The germline CDR1 and CDR2 sequences are SGHKS and YYEKEE (reference sequence). CDR3 length equals 13 residues. Libraries were prepared by immunoSEQ multiplex PCR; TCRdb keeps only in-frame clonotypes and omits some of them. The profile shows 80,000 to 95,000 clones, approximately 95% of them singletons. The rearrangement joins TRBV5-5 to TRBJ2-2; D is perhaps TRBD1 (6 bases). Input material: T cells isolated from PBMCs. This clonotype originated in a human donor in good health. CDR3 DNA: TGTGCCAGCAGCTTCACAGGGACCGGGGAGCTGTTTTTT. This gives the protein CASSFTGTGELFF.